The TCR beta chain described here comes from a study of sequential checkpoint blockade in melanoma. Across the whole study: First-line arms were nivolumab then ipilimumab, or the reverse, randomized 1:1. Maintenance nivolumab came after either treatment sequence.

The junction had 8 bases not matched to a gene; V was cut back by 5 bases and J by 0 bases. The length of the CDR3 is 16 residues. Germline V gives CDR1 SGHAT, CDR2 FQNNGV. Treatment described: randomized to nivolumab then ipilimumab (arm A) or the reverse (arm B). DNA-damaging chemotherapy had not been given to any patient beforehand. Sorted cells were live CD3+CD8+, lacking CD19 and CD56, from PBMCs. This clone has only a few counts. Here immunoSEQ multiplex PCR was the method, and the copy in TCRdb shows in-frame clones only, minus some. The table shows roughly 12,000 clones, with 60% to 75% occurring only once.

The source is a human donor with melanoma. The rearrangement links TRBV11-2 to TRBJ2-7, with TRBD1 matching 9 bases. Sequenced material: CD8+ T cells sorted from blood (inferred from file names), taken from a patient given nivolumab and ipilimumab in sequence. CDR3 nucleotide sequence: TGTGCCAGCAGCACCCCTACAGGGGGCATCTCCTACGAGCAGTACTTC. Translation: CASSTPTGGISYEQYF. The entire variable domain, with the rest obtained from reference TRBV11-2 and TRBJ2-7, is as follows: EAGVAQSPRYKIIEKRQSVAFWCNPISGHATLYWYQQILGQGPKLLIQFQNNGVVDDSQLPKDRFSAERLKGVDSTLKIQPAKLEDSAVYLCASSTPTGGISYEQYFGPGTRLTVT.